Below, 15 T cell receptor beta chains from the same sample are listed, as sequenced in a study of blood T cell repertoires in COVID-19. Generated by immunoSEQ multiplex PCR, the TCRdb table keeps only in-frame clones and is missing some. The sample consists of about 49,000 clones, 75% to 80% of them appearing once. Material: peripheral blood. The receptors shown here come from a man between 70 and 80 years old with active or convalescent COVID-19.

The gene calls are TRBV11-3 and TRBJ2-7; D remains unclear. The germline V gene encodes CDR1 SGHNT and CDR2 YENEEA. The V gene lost 1 base and the J gene lost 0 bases, with 10 bases spanning the gap. This CDR3 comprises 15 residues. CDR3: CASSLGPRSSYEQYF. The CDR3 region has the DNA TGTGCCAGCAGCTTAGGGCCCCGGAGCTCCTACGAGCAGTACTTC.

The rearrangement links TRBV15 to TRBJ2-1, with D unclear. This CDR3 has 13 amino acids. V lost 1 base to trimming and J lost 9 bases, with 10 bases between them. The germline V gene has CDR1 LNHNV and CDR2 YYDKDF (reference sequence). The CDR3 sequence is CATSRGSASEQFF. CDR3 nucleotide sequence: TGTGCCACCAGCAGAGGGAGCGCCAGTGAGCAGTTCTTC.

The chain couples TRBV5-1 to TRBJ1-2; tentative D call: TRBD1 (5 bases). The germline V gene encodes CDR1 SGHRS and CDR2 YFSETQ. V lost 1 base, J lost 5 bases, and 12 bases lay in between. The CDR3 has 14 amino acids. The CDR3 spells CASSLQGIEYGYTF. The CDR3 DNA follows: TGCGCCAGCAGCTTGCAGGGTATTGAATATGGCTACACCTTC.

The genes are TRBV2 and TRBJ1-1; TRBD1 matches 9 bases. V lost 6 bases, J lost 2 bases, and 4 bases stayed unmatched. Germline lookup yields CDR1 SNHLY and CDR2 FYNNEI. The CDR3 runs 14 residues. DNA of the CDR3: TGTGCCAGCAGCCGACAGGGGGGAAACACTGAAGCTTTCTTT. The encoded protein is CASSRQGGNTEAFF. The full variable domain, with the rest looked up from reference TRBV2 and TRBJ1-1, is EPEVTQTPSHQVTQMGQEVILRCVPISNHLYFYWYRQILGQKVEFLVSFYNNEISEKSEIFDDQFSVERPDGSNFTLKIRSTKLEDSAMYFCASSRQGGNTEAFFGQGTRLTVV.

This rearrangement joins TRBV6-1 to TRBJ2-5; possibly TRBD2 for D (6 bases). CDR1 is MNHNS and CDR2 is SASEGT in the germline V gene. V lost 2 bases to trimming and J lost 1 base, with 11 bases between them. The CDR3 is 15 amino acids. CDR3 coding DNA: TGTGCCAGCAGTGAAACGCGGGGTCCCCAAGAGACCCAGTACTTC. Residues: CASSETRGPQETQYF.

The chain is built from TRBV30 and TRBJ1-1; 8 positions match TRBD1. The CDR3 runs to 15 residues. J gave up 1 base and V 0 bases, and 4 bases lay outside the gene matches. Germline V gene sequence: CDR1 GTSNPN, CDR2 SVGIG (reference sequence). The DNA of the CDR3 is TGTGCCTGGAGTGTTTTAACAGGGGGGAACACTGAAGCTTTCTTT. Its protein is CAWSVLTGGNTEAFF. The full variable domain, in which reference TRBV30 and TRBJ1-1 provide the parts outside the CDR3, is SQTIHQWPATLVQPVGSPLSLECTVEGTSNPNLYWYRQAAGRGLQLLFYSVGIGQISSEVPQNLSASRPQDRQFILSSKKLLLSDSGFYLCAWSVLTGGNTEAFFGQGTRLTVV.

The chain recombines TRBV11-2 with TRBJ1-1; D gene ambiguous. Germline CDR1 SGHAT, CDR2 FQNNGV. The CDR3 sequence is 18 residues long. V lost 2 bases, J lost 0 bases, and 19 bases lay in between. The CDR3 region has the DNA TGTGCCAGCAGCTTATATGAGGGTTTCTTTCCCATGAACACTGAAGCTTTCTTT. It is translated as CASSLYEGFFPMNTEAFF.

CDR3 sequence (DNA): TGTGCCAGCAGACTGAAGACAAGGTTACCCTACGAGCAGTACTTC. Translated: CASRLKTRLPYEQYF. J is TRBJ2-7 and V is TRBV28; D remains unclear. The CDR3 sequence is 15 residues long. V shed 6 bases and J shed 2 bases, with 17 bases lying between them. CDR1 MDHEN and CDR2 SYDVKM come from the germline V gene.

This clone has more than one count but fewer than ten. J is TRBJ2-7 and V is TRBV5-1; 10 nucleotides match TRBD1. CDR3 size: 14 residues. Germline-derived CDR1 and CDR2 are SGHRS and YFSETQ. J gave up 7 bases and V 2 bases, and 6 bases lay outside the gene matches. This chain's CDR3 is CASSLGQGVTEQYF. CDR3 nucleotide sequence: TGCGCCAGCAGCTTAGGACAGGGGGTTACGGAGCAGTACTTC.

The chain employs TRBV30 and TRBJ2-3; D is unresolved. Germline CDR1 is GTSNPN and CDR2 is SVGIG (reference sequence). V lost 0 bases and J lost 6, with 7 bases in between. The CDR3 covers 12 residues. Written as DNA, the CDR3 is TGTGCCTGGAGTGTTGAGGCGGATACGCAGTATTTT. As protein: CAWSVEADTQYF.

The gene calls are TRBV27 and TRBJ1-2; D gene ambiguous. The V end was cut by 11 bases, the J end by 11 bases, with 24 bases between. Germline CDR1 and CDR2: MNHEY and SMNVEV (reference sequence). The CDR3 sequence is 13 residues long. In DNA, the CDR3 is TGTGCCTCTACCAGCACCCCGGGGATTTCTTACACCTTC. Protein: CASTSTPGISYTF.

The chain links TRBV7-2 to TRBJ1-1; no firm D call. Germline V CDR1 and CDR2: SGHTA, FQGNSA. This CDR3 region has 15 residues. Trimming took off 2 bases at V and 5 bases at J, with 15 bases between the two ends. The CDR3 DNA is TGTGCCAGCAGCTTACTGGGCACCCGCGGGACTGAAGCTTTCTTT. Amino acid sequence: CASSLLGTRGTEAFF.

V and J are TRBV5-1 and TRBJ2-5, with 10 positions matching TRBD1. The CDR3 totals 17 residues. V dropped 4 bases and J dropped 2; count of bases not matched to a gene: 11. Looked up from germline, CDR1 is SGHRS and CDR2 is YFSETQ. The CDR3 region is CASSPLTTGGGQETQYF. CDR3 DNA sequence: TGCGCCAGCAGCCCCCTTACGACAGGGGGCGGGCAAGAGACCCAGTACTTC.

The gene calls are TRBV2 and TRBJ2-3, with D hard to call. Germline loops: CDR1 SNHLY, CDR2 FYNNEI. The CDR3 spans 14 residues. The ends were cut back, 8 bases at V and 0 bases at J, with 12 bases in the middle. The CDR3 DNA reads TGTGCCAGCCGCTGGGTACAGAGCACAGATACGCAGTATTTT. This translates into CASRWVQSTDTQYF. Variable domain in full (rest from reference TRBV2 and TRBJ2-3): EPEVTQTPSHQVTQMGQEVILRCVPISNHLYFYWYRQILGQKVEFLVSFYNNEISEKSEIFDDQFSVERPDGSNFTLKIRSTKLEDSAMYFCASRWVQSTDTQYFGPGTRLTVL.

The chain couples TRBV27 to TRBJ1-5; D is perhaps TRBD1 (6 bases). V lost 5 bases, J lost 2 bases, and 13 bases lay in between. The CDR3 spans 15 residues. Germline values: CDR1 MNHEY, CDR2 SMNVEV (reference sequence). The CDR3 protein is CASSMGAVGNQPQHF. CDR3 coding DNA: TGTGCCAGCAGTATGGGGGCAGTAGGCAATCAGCCCCAGCATTTT.